The rows below give T cell receptor beta chains drawn from one sample of a study of T cell repertoires and HLA-DP antigens. Assay used: immunoSEQ multiplex PCR; TCRdb lists only in-frame clones, some missing. Of 65,000 to 90,000 clones in the sample, over 75% were seen once. The antigens these receptors bind are not known. Material: CD4+ T cells from PBMCs. These receptors all come from a man aged 55 to 70 in good health and CMV-seronegative. Each CDR3 is given with its conserved first and last residue.

J,V,CDR3
TRBJ2-3,TRBV2,CASSEGISWDTQYF
TRBJ2-1,TRBV10-3,CAISGPGLAGGPSYNEQFF
TRBJ1-2,TRBV4-3,CASSQTAIYGYTF
TRBJ2-7,TRBV27,CASSLSAGYAPRDSYEQYF
TRBJ1-2,TRBV6-1,CASVSTGYAF
TRBJ2-5,TRBV18,CASSRGTGTETQYF
TRBJ2-7,TRBV6-1,CASSEIGGEQYF
TRBJ2-5,TRBV9,CASSPAADLETQYF
TRBJ1-5,TRBV7-9,CASGSVSSNQPQHF
TRBJ1-6,TRBV6-1,CASSEVPGGSPLHF
TRBJ1-6,TRBV6-1,CASSVGGWVENSPLHF
TRBJ2-1,TRBV7-2,CASSLAGGPYNEQFF
TRBJ1-6,TRBV6-5,CASSYSARINSPLHF
TRBJ1-6,TRBV5-1,CATKTGDRGYSPLHF
TRBJ2-5,TRBV7-3,CASSLQGLDQETQYF
TRBJ2-5,TRBV4-3,CASSQGGQGMGETQYF
TRBJ1-6,TRBV14,CASSLTNSPLHF
TRBJ2-1,TRBV5-1,CASSPLPGTSDNEQFF
TRBJ2-5,TRBV7-2,CASSPRPLETQYF
TRBJ2-1,TRBV9,CASSARLADYNEQFF
TRBJ1-5,TRBV10-3,CAISDSNQPQHF
TRBJ1-1,TRBV4-3,CASSQDRESTEAFF
TRBJ2-3,TRBV9,CASSVGAGRGPDTQYF
TRBJ2-5,TRBV5-1,CASSLQHTQETQYF
TRBJ2-7,TRBV7-8,CASSLVRTAHSYEQYF
TRBJ2-6,TRBV30,CAWTTSSGANVLTF
TRBJ2-5,TRBV9,CASSVGRGNGETQYF
TRBJ2-2,TRBV29-1,CSVKTGTNTGELFF
TRBJ1-1,TRBV6-6,CASTNRAANTEAFF
TRBJ1-2,TRBV4-1,CASSQTRAQANYGYTF
TRBJ2-5,TRBV7-6,CASRPRAVSGRPLQETQYF
TRBJ2-3,TRBV9,CASSTGTSGGYSDTQYF
TRBJ1-2,TRBV6-5,CASSAGRTGYTF
TRBJ2-3,TRBV2,CASSPDSGWGADTQYF
TRBJ2-2,TRBV29-1,CSVQTVSLYAGELFF
TRBJ2-1,TRBV7-2,CASSTGTLGYEQFF
TRBJ1-3,TRBV5-1,CASSLAHSGNTIYF
TRBJ1-4,TRBV12-5,CASGPSGQGWEKLFF
TRBJ2-5,TRBV28,CASSLSRARQETQYF